This TCR beta chain is drawn from a study of vaccination and CD4 T cells after COVID-19. Study-level information: Between diagnosis and the drawing of post-COVID samples lay a median around 100 days (range 35 to 161). Investigators stimulated cells with overlapping spike peptides drawn from SARS-CoV-2, HCoV-NL63, HCoV-OC43 and HCoV-229E. Study results and limitations: Median numbers of SARS-CoV-2-reactive clonotypes increased from roughly 22 to 38 (not a significant change).

The V end was cut by 0 bases, the J end by 1 base, with 15 bases between. The CDR3 sequence is 17 residues long. Germline loops: CDR1 MNHEY, CDR2 SVGAGI. Described treatment: approximately nine-day PBMC culture with coronavirus spike peptide pools or control peptides (ViraFEST assay). According to the study, CD4+ T cells from the unexposed donor were gathered ahead of the COVID-19 pandemic (2011-2018). T cells were expanded with peptide pools, and expanded clonotypes were identified by TCR sequencing. Scientists ran DNA taken from cultured CD4+ T cells through the Oncomine TCR Beta short-read assay for sequencing. From the PCR reads, TCRdb called clonotypes with MiXCR, one entry per CDR3 protein. Of around 7,600 distinct CDR3 sequences in the sample, approximately 49% were seen once. Remarks on this clonotype: The antigen remains undetermined.

The V call is TRBV6-5, the J call TRBJ1-1, with D possibly being TRBD1 (5 bases). Sequenced: CD4+ T cells from blood, cultured in vitro. This receptor was identified in a human donor in good health. DNA of the CDR3: TGTGCCAGCAGTTACTCGGGACGGGCCCAGGGGAACACTGAAGCTTTCTTT. This gives the protein CASSYSGRAQGNTEAFF.